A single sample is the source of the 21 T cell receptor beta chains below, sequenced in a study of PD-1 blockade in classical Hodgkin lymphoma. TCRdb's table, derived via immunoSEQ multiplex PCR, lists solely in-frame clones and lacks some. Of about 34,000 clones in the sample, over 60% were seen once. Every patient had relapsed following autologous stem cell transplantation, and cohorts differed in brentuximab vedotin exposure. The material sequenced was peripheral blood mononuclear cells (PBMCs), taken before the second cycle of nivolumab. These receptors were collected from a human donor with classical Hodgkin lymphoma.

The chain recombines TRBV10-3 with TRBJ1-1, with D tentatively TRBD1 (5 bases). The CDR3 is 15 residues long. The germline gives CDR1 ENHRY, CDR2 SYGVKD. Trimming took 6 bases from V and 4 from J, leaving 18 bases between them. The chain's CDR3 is CAISDPGQSTTEAFF. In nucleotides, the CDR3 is TGTGCCATCAGCGATCCCGGACAATCGACCACTGAAGCTTTCTTT.

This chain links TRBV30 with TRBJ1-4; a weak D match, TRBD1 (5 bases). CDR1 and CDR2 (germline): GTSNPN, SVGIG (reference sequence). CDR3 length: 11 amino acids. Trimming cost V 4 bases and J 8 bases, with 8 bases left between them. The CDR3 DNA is TGTGCCTGGACCGGGGGGGAAAAACTGTTTTTT. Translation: CAWTGGEKLFF.

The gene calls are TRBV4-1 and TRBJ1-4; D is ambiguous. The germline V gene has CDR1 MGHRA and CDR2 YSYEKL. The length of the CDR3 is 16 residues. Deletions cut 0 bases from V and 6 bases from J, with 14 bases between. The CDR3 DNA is TGCGCCAGCAGCCAAGATGGCGCAGGACTTTATGAAAAACTGTTTTTT. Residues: CASSQDGAGLYEKLFF.

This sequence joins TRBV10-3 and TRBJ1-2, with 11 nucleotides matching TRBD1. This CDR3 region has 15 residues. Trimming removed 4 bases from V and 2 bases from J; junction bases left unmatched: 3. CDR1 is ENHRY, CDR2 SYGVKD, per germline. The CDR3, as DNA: TGTGCCATCAGTGGGACAGGGGGCAAAAACTATGGCTACACCTTC. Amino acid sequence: CAISGTGGKNYGYTF.

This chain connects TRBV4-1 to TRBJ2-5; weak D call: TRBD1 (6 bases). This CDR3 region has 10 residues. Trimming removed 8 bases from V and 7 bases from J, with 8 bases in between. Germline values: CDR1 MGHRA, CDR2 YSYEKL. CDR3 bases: TGCGCCAGCGAACAGGGGACCCAGTACTTC. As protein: CASEQGTQYF.

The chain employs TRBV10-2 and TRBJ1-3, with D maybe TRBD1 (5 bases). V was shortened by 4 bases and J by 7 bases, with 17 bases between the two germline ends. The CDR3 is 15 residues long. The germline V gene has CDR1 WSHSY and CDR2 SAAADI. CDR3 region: CASSAIDSPMNTIYF. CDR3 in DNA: TGCGCCAGCAGTGCAATCGACAGCCCGATGAACACCATATATTTT.

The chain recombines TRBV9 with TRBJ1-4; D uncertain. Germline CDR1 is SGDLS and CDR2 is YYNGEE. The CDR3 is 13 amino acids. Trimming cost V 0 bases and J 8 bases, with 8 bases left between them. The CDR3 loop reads CASSVDSDEKLFF. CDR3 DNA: TGTGCCAGCAGCGTAGATTCAGACGAAAAACTGTTTTTT.

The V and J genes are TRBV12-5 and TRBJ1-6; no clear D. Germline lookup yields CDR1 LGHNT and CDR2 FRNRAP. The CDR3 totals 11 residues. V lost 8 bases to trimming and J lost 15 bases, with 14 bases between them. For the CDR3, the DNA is TGTGCTAGTACGCAAGAGGGTCACCTCCACTTT. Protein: CASTQEGHLHF.

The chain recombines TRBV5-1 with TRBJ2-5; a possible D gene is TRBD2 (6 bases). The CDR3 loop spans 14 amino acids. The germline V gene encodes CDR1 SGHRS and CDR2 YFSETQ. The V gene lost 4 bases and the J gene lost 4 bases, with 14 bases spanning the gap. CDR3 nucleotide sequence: TGCGCCAGCAGCCCACGACTAGTACGAGAGACCCAGTACTTC. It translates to CASSPRLVRETQYF.

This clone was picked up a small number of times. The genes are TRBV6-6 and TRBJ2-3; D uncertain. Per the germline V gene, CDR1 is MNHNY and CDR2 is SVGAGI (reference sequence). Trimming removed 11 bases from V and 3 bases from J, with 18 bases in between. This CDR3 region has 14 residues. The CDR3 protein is CASQPFRSTDTQYF. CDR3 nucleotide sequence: TGTGCCTCCCAACCATTTCGGTCGACAGATACGCAGTATTTT.

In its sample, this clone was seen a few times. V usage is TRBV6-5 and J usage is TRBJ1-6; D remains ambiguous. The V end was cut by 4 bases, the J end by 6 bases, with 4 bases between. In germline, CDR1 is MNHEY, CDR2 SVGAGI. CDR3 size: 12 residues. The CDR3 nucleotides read TGTGCCAGCAGTTTCGTTAATTCACCCCTCCACTTT. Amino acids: CASSFVNSPLHF.

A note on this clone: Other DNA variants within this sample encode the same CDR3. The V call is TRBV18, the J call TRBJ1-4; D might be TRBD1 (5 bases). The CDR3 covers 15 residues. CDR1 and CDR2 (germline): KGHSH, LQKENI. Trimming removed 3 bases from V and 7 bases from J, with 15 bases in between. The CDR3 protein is CASSPPSGGGEKLFF. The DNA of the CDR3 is TGTGCCAGCTCACCCCCGAGTGGGGGGGGTGAAAAACTGTTTTTT.

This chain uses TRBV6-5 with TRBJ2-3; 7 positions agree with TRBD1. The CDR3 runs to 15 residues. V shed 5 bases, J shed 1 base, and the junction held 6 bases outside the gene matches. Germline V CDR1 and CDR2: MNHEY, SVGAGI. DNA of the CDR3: TGTGCCAGCAGTCTACAGGGGTGGGGCACAGATACGCAGTATTTT. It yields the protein CASSLQGWGTDTQYF.

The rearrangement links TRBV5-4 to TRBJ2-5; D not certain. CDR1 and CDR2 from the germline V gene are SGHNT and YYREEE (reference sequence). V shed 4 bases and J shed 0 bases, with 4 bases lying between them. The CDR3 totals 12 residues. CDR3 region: CASSPYQETQYF. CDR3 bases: TGTGCCAGCAGCCCTTACCAAGAGACCCAGTACTTC.

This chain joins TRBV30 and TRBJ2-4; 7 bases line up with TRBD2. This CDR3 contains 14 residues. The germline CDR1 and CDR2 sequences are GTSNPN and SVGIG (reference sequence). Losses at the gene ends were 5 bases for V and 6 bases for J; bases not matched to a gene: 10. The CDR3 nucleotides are TGTGCCTGGGGGAGGGGACTCACGGGAAACATTCAGTACTTC. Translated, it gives CAWGRGLTGNIQYF.

CDR3 coding DNA: TGTGCCAGTAGTAATCTAGCGGGGGAGCTGTTTTTT. As protein: CASSNLAGELFF. The rearrangement uses TRBV19 and TRBJ2-2, with D perhaps TRBD2 (6 bases). The germline gives CDR1 LNHDA, CDR2 SQIVND (reference sequence). Trimming stripped 4 bases from V and 8 bases from J, with 8 bases between. CDR3 length: 12 residues.

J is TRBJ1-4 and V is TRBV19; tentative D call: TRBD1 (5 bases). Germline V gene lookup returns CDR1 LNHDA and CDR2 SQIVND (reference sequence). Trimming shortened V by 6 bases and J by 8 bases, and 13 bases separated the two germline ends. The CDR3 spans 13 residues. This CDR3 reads CASSRETPEKLFF. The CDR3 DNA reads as TGTGCCAGTAGCAGGGAGACGCCCGAAAAACTGTTTTTT.

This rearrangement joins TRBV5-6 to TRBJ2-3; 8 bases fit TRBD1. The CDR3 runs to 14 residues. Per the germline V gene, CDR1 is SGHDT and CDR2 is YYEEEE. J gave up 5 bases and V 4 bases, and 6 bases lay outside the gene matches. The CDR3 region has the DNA TGTGCCAGCAGCCCAAAGGGGACAGGAGATACGCAGTATTTT. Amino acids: CASSPKGTGDTQYF. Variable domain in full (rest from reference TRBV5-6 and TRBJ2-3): DAGVTQSPTHLIKTRGQQVTLRCSPKSGHDTVSWYQQALGQGPQFIFQYYEEEERQRGNFPDRFSGHQFPNYSSELNVNALLLGDSALYLCASSPKGTGDTQYFGPGTRLTVL.

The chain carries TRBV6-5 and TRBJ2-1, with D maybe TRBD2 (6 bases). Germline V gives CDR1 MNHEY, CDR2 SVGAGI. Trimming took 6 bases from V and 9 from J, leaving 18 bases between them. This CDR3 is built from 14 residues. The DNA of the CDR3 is TGTGCCAGCAGGGGGGTTGGCGGGGCCGGTGAGCAGTTCTTC. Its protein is CASRGVGGAGEQFF.

CDR3 in amino acids: CASSSAGRPDTQYF. The CDR3 DNA follows: TGCGCCAGCAGCTCGGCAGGGAGACCAGATACGCAGTATTTT. The genes are TRBV5-1 and TRBJ2-3, with D perhaps assigned TRBD1 or TRBD2 (5 bases each). This CDR3 is 14 amino acids long. Per the germline V gene, CDR1 is SGHRS and CDR2 is YFSETQ. V shed 3 bases and J shed 4 bases, with 12 bases lying between them.

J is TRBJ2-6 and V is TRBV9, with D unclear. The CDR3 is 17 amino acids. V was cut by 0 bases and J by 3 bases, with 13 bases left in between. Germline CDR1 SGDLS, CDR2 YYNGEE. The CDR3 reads CASSVGLEGFGANVLTF. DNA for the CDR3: TGTGCCAGCAGCGTAGGTCTAGAAGGCTTTGGGGCCAACGTCCTGACTTTC. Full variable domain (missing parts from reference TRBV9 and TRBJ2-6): DSGVTQTPKHLITATGQRVTLRCSPRSGDLSVYWYQQSLDQGLQFLIQYYNGEERAKGNILERFSAQQFPDLHSELNLSSLELGDSALYFCASSVGLEGFGANVLTFGAGSRLTVL.